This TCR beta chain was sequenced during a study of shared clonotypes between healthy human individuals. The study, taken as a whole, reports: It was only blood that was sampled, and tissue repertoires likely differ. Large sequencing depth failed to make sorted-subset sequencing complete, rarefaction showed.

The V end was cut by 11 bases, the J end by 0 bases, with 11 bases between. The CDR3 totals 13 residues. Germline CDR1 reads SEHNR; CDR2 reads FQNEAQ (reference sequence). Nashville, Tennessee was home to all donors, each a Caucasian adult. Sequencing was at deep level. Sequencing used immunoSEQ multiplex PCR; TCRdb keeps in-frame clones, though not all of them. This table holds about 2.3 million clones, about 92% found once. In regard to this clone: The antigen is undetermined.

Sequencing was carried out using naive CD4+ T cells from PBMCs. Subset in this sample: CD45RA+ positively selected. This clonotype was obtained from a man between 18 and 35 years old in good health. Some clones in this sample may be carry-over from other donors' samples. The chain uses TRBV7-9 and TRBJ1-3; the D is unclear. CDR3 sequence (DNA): TGTGCCGAGGGCGGCAGCTCTGGAAACACCATATATTTT. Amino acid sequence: CAEGGSSGNTIYF.